Listed below are T cell receptor beta chains from one sample, sequenced in a study of OX40 agonist ivuxolimab in advanced cancers. Sequencing was performed with immunoSEQ multiplex PCR; in TCRdb, only in-frame clones are kept and a portion is missing. The sample records 50,000 to 65,000 clones, roughly four fifths being singletons. Here the sequenced sample was CD4+ or CD8+ T cells sorted from blood, taken in a trial of the OX40 agonist ivuxolimab. Every receptor here comes from an adult with an advanced solid tumor such as melanoma, head and neck, liver or kidney cancer. CDR3s include the opening cysteine and the closing phenylalanine or tryptophan. D genes are given only for firm matches. Clone size is not always given. Where it is, it says once, few, many or a class for expanded clones.

clone size	J gene	V gene	D gene	CDR3 DNA	CDR3 protein
NA	TRBJ2-3	TRBV6-1	TRBD2	TGTGCCAGCAGTGCGGCTAGCGGGGGGAATACGCAGTATTTT	CASSAASGGNTQYF
NA	TRBJ2-5	TRBV5-1	TRBD1	TGCGCCAGCACCTACAGGGGCCAAGTGGAGACCCAGTACTTC	CASTYRGQVETQYF
once	TRBJ1-1	TRBV5-1	NA	TGCGCCAGCAGCAGGAGGGACACGGGAGGAGCTGAAGCTTTCTTT	CASSRRDTGGAEAFF
NA	TRBJ1-2	TRBV19	TRBD1	TGTGCCAGTACCGGGACAGGGGGCGACCTTAGCTATGGCTACACCTTC	CASTGTGGDLSYGYTF
NA	TRBJ1-5	TRBV4-2	TRBD1	TGTGCCAGCAGCCCCCATACAGGGGTTCGAGATCAGCCCCAGCATTTT	CASSPHTGVRDQPQHF
NA	TRBJ2-3	TRBV9	NA	TGTGCCAGCAGCGTAGACCCGGGGGGCACCACCATGGATACGCAGTATTTT	CASSVDPGGTTMDTQYF
NA	TRBJ2-7	TRBV5-4	TRBD2	TGTGCCAGCAGCTTGGGGACTAGCGGGGGGATCAACGAGCAGTACTTC	CASSLGTSGGINEQYF
NA	TRBJ1-5	TRBV5-6	NA	TGTGCCAGCAGCCGAATATCGGGGTTGGCCTCCGGGCAGCCCCAGCATTTT	CASSRISGLASGQPQHF
NA	TRBJ2-1	TRBV5-6	TRBD2	TGTGCCAGCAGCCGACCGGGCCGCGGGGGGGCCCATGAGCAGTTCTTC	CASSRPGRGGAHEQFF
NA	TRBJ1-5	TRBV19	NA	TGTGCCAGTAGTATAGGGGGCCAATCAAGCAATCAGCCCCAGCATTTT	CASSIGGQSSNQPQHF
NA	TRBJ1-2	TRBV5-4	NA	TGTGCCAGCAGCTTGGCAGGGATGAAGAATGGCTACACCTTC	CASSLAGMKNGYTF
once	TRBJ1-2	TRBV6-1	NA	TGTGCCAGCAGTTCACCATCCTATGGCTACACCTTC	CASSSPSYGYTF
NA	TRBJ2-7	TRBV20-1	NA	TGCAGTGCTAGAAGCGGATACGAGCAGTACTTC	CSARSGYEQYF
few	TRBJ1-1	TRBV5-6	NA	TGTGCCAGCAGCTTGGGATTCGGACAGAGGGCTGAAGCTTTCTTT	CASSLGFGQRAEAFF
NA	TRBJ1-2	TRBV6-6	TRBD1	TGTGCCAGCAGTTCGGGACAGGGGGGTAACTATGGCTACACCTTC	CASSSGQGGNYGYTF
NA	TRBJ1-2	TRBV30	NA	TGTGCCTGGAGTGTCGTTAGTCCCGGTCGGCGGATCTATGGCTACACCTTC	CAWSVVSPGRRIYGYTF
once	TRBJ1-2	TRBV2	TRBD1	TGTGCCAGCAGTGAAACGGACAGGGGGCCGGGTCGGGGCTACACCTTC	CASSETDRGPGRGYTF
NA	TRBJ2-1	TRBV7-6	TRBD2	TGTGCCAGCAGCTTAGCGCCTAATAGCGGGGGACTCAATGAGCAGTTCTTC	CASSLAPNSGGLNEQFF
NA	TRBJ2-7	TRBV7-8	NA	TGTGCCAGCAGCTTATCGGCCGGAGTCTCCTACGAGCAGTACTTC	CASSLSAGVSYEQYF
NA	TRBJ1-2	TRBV19	TRBD1	TGTGCCAGTAGTATAACTGGCTGGACAGGGTTCACCTTC	CASSITGWTGFTF
NA	TRBJ2-1	TRBV5-1	TRBD1	TGCGCCAGCAGCTTGGGGGGACAGGGGCTCAATGAGCAGTTCTTC	CASSLGGQGLNEQFF
NA	TRBJ1-2	TRBV7-2	NA	TGTGCCAGCAGCTTCCCGGGACGGGTTAACTATGGCTACACCTTC	CASSFPGRVNYGYTF
NA	TRBJ2-2	TRBV29-1	TRBD1	TGCAGCGCCGACAGGGGGCCGAACACCGGGGAGCTGTTTTTT	CSADRGPNTGELFF
NA	TRBJ1-5	TRBV19	NA	TGTGCCAGTAGCACCAATCCCAGGGGTCAGCCCCAGCATTTT	CASSTNPRGQPQHF
NA	TRBJ1-6	TRBV5-4	TRBD1	TGTGCCAGCAGCCCCGAAACTTGGACAGGGAATAATTCACCCCTCCACTTT	CASSPETWTGNNSPLHF
NA	TRBJ1-1	TRBV10-3	TRBD1	TGTGCCATCAGCGAGGGACAGGGGATCACTGAAGCTTTCTTT	CAISEGQGITEAFF